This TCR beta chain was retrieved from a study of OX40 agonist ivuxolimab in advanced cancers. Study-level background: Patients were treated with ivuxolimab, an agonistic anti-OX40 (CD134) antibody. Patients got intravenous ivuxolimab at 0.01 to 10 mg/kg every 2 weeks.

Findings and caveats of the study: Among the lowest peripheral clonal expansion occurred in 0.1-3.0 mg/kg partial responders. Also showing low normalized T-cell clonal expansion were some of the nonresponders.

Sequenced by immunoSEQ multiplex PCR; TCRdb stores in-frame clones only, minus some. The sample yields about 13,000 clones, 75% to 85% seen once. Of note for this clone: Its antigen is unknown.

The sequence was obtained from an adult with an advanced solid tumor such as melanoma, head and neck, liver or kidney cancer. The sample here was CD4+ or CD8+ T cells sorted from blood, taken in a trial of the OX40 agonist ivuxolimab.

The CDR3 reads CASSTNEWNPGHSSYEQYF. The CDR3 DNA sequence: TGTGCCAGCAGCACCAACGAATGGAACCCGGGCCATAGCTCCTACGAGCAGTACTTC. This chain joins TRBV13 and TRBJ2-7; no definite D call. CDR1 and CDR2 (germline): PRHDT, FYEKMQ (reference sequence). Deletions cut 5 bases from V and 0 bases from J, with 26 bases between. The CDR3 length is 19 residues.